This entry features one T cell receptor (beta chain) sequence. Its antigen has not been determined. Base quality data are lacking; no much larger clone is found one base away. This record belongs to a study of T cells in Graves' hyperthyroidism and ophthalmopathy (dated by TCRdb to the late 2010s). With regard to the full study: Peripheral blood samples were taken at initial diagnosis, before any treatment was given. The 95 to 100 discovery patients were randomly divided into training and test sets at a 7:3 ratio. The paper describes TCR Vbeta CDR3 sequencing of around 130 peripheral blood samples, made up of 43 ophthalmopathy patients, some 80 hyperthyroidism patients and 17 progressor patients. To identify TCR V-J signatures that set the groups apart, the researchers used a discovery cohort of 90 to 100 patients, made up of about 44 with Graves' ophthalmopathy and about 59 with stable Graves' hyperthyroidism. In addition, the study compared T-cell repertoires in thyroid tissue and in blood from several Graves' hyperthyroidism patients. Prospective prediction of ophthalmopathy was tested in an independent validation cohort consisting of 18 to 20 hyperthyroidism patients and around 16 patients who later progressed to ophthalmopathy. After blood sampling, hyperthyroidism patients were treated with methimazole at a starting dose of 30 mg daily, and ophthalmopathy patients were treated with high-dose intravenous methylprednisolone. The full study reports these points: In validation, the model predicted progression to ophthalmopathy with approximately 70% sensitivity and 72% to 85% specificity, a median of approximately 6.5 months before onset. Blood samples also contained most of the expanded thyroid clonotypes (frequency above 0.001), which suggests that blood repertoires may reflect thyroid immune responses. A 13 V-J signature model separated ophthalmopathy from stable hyperthyroidism, with roughly 88% sensitivity and 81.08% specificity in cross-validation and 80%/75% in testing. Sample size was not statistically predetermined, and investigators were not blinded to group allocation.

The TCR beta CDR3 regions were amplified from the RNA transcripts. A first-round RT-PCR of the TCR CDR3 used the HTBI primer set with the Qiagen OneStep RT-PCR kit. Libraries were constructed in a second round of multiplex PCR, after which size selection and purification were performed. Sequencing of the libraries was done on an Illumina HiSeq2000 using paired-end 100 bp reads. For the original study's pipeline: SOAPnuke was used to process the raw data, with reads discarded if the reads contained adapters or uncalled bases, had a mean Phred below 15, or lacked an exact constant-primer or identifier match. COPE v1.2.5 was used to merge the high-quality paired reads, and each unique nucleotide sequence was defined as a clonotype. MiTCR v1.1 was used to align clonotypes to the IMGT TRBV, TRBD and TRBJ reference segments. The analysis included only V-J combinations with a frequency above 0.0001, which together covered roughly 99% of the repertoires. The TCS score was defined as F50 (clonal expansion) divided by E x V (chaos), with BLOSUM62-based TCRdist calculated between CDR3 peptides within each V-J. Welch's t-statistics and random forest reduced 500 to 650 V-J features to fewer than 15, which were used in a naive Bayes classifier (R e1071). TCRdb passed the public sequencing reads through fastp at Q25 and MiXCR, retaining productive beta sequences. Rows with a matching CDR3 protein are joined into one entry that keeps the most common DNA and genes. TCRdb assigned the V and J calls; the authors' analysis was not used. The sample profile shows about 300,000 distinct CDR3 sequences; roughly a fifth of them were found once. Under 45% of the sample is in the top ten clones.

Trimming removed 9 bases from V and 4 bases from J, leaving 9 bases between the germline ends. CDR1 and CDR2 (MDHEN, SYDVKM) derive from the germline V gene. The CDR3 runs 12 residues from the cysteine to the phenylalanine. Kept here is only the CDR3 DNA, which spans 36 bases and is read in frame from base 1. Ophthalmopathy patients had moderately to severely active disease, with a Clinical Activity Score of 3 or more, a NOSPECS grade of 4 or more, and a disease duration of less than 3 months. Exclusion was applied to patients with uncontrolled infections, other autoimmune diseases, pregnancy or lactation. Clinical symptoms, serum thyroxine and TRAb, thyroid ultrasound, and orbital computed tomography formed the basis for the diagnoses. PBMCs were separated from over 9 ml of fresh peripheral blood using Ficoll-Paque density gradient centrifugation. Total RNA was extracted using Trizol reagent, and RNA quality was assessed on an Agilent 2100 Bioanalyzer.

This receptor was identified in a man between 50 and 59 years old with Graves' ophthalmopathy. Sequenced input: blood. The rearranged chain carries TRBV28 and TRBJ2-2; no D gene can be assigned with confidence. The DNA reads as follows: TGTGCCAGTGGTGTCGGCACCGGGGAGCTGTTTTTT. Protein translation: CASGVGTGELFF.